This is a list of T cell receptor beta chains from one sample in a study of control samples from healthy donors and cancer patients. TCRdb's table, derived via immunoSEQ multiplex PCR, lists solely in-frame clones and lacks some. The data contain 200,000 to 250,000 clones, around 94% of them singletons. The sample comprised blood. The receptors were gathered from a man aged 50 to 60 in good health. CDR3s include the opening cysteine and the closing phenylalanine or tryptophan. The order of the fields is V gene, J gene, clone size, D gene, CDR3 DNA, CDR3 protein. A D gene is named only where the DNA matches it firmly. The size of a clone is reported for some rows only, either as once, few or many, or as a class for expanded clones.

>TRBV2|TRBJ2-3|once|.
TGTGCCAGCACCCCAGGGCAGGTCGGAAATACGCAGTATTTT
CASTPGQVGNTQYF
>TRBV6-2/TRBV6-3|TRBJ2-7|.|.
TGTGCCAGCAGTTACAACTCCTACGAGCAGTACTTC
CASSYNSYEQYF
>TRBV2|TRBJ1-1|.|.
TGTGCCAGCGGGGGGACGTCGGGGTACACTGAAGCTTTCTTT
CASGGTSGYTEAFF
>TRBV7-2|TRBJ1-5|.|.
TGTGCCAGCAGCTCAGGCGGGGTTGGACAGCCCCAGCATTTT
CASSSGGVGQPQHF
>TRBV4-3|TRBJ2-7|.|TRBD2
TGCGCCAGCAGCCAAGGTGGTGGACTAGCGGGGAACGAGCAGTACTTC
CASSQGGGLAGNEQYF
>TRBV10-3|TRBJ1-2|.|.
TGTGCCATCAGTGTTAGGGCCTCCGAGGGCTACACCTTC
CAISVRASEGYTF
>TRBV6-4|TRBJ2-3|.|.
TGTGCCAGCAGTGACTTGTTAAGGTCGGACGCCACTAGCACAGATACGCAGTATTTT
CASSDLLRSDATSTDTQYF
>TRBV6-6|TRBJ1-5|.|.
TGTGCCAGCAGTGGGCGGTTCGATCAGCCCCAGCATTTT
CASSGRFDQPQHF
>TRBV28|TRBJ1-2|.|.
TGTGCCAGCAGTTTTGGTCAGAGTGATGGCTACACCTTC
CASSFGQSDGYTF
>TRBV5-1|TRBJ1-5|once|.
TGCGCCAGCAGCCACGGGGGCGGGGGGAATCAGCCCCAGCATTTT
CASSHGGGGNQPQHF
>TRBV5-1|TRBJ1-3|once|.
TGCGCCAGCAGCTTGTACGGGGGGACAGGAAACACCATATATTTT
CASSLYGGTGNTIYF
>TRBV10-2|TRBJ2-2|.|.
TGCGCCAGCAGTGACGACAAAACACCGCGGTACACCGGGGAGCTGTTTTTT
CASSDDKTPRYTGELFF
>TRBV6-5|TRBJ1-5|.|.
TGTGCCAGTATACAGGGCAATCAGCCCCAGCATTTT
CASIQGNQPQHF
>TRBV3-1/TRBV3-2|TRBJ2-3|.|TRBD2
TGTGCCAGCAGCCAAGAGATCCGGCTGTGGCGGGGGGGAGCAGATACGCAGTATTTT
CASSQEIRLWRGGADTQYF
>TRBV6-5|TRBJ1-5|.|TRBD1
TGTGCCAGCGGGACAGCGGTCTTTGGGCCCCAGCATTTT
CASGTAVFGPQHF
>TRBV28|TRBJ1-1|.|.
TGTGCCAGCAGTTTAAGGCTGAACACTGAAGCTTTCTTT
CASSLRLNTEAFF
>TRBV27|TRBJ2-3|.|TRBD2
TGTGCCAGCAGTTATAGCGGGGTTAGCACAGATACGCAGTATTTT
CASSYSGVSTDTQYF
>TRBV6-6|TRBJ1-2|.|.
TGTGCCAGCAGTCCCAGAACATTCACGACGGAAAACTATGGCTACACCTTC
CASSPRTFTTENYGYTF
>TRBV19|TRBJ2-3|.|TRBD1
TGTGCCAGTAGCCGAGGACAGGGCACAGATACGCAGTATTTT
CASSRGQGTDTQYF
>TRBV9|TRBJ1-1|.|.
TGTGCCAGCAGCCTCCTCGGGGGGAACACTGAAGCTTTCTTT
CASSLLGGNTEAFF
>TRBV21-1|TRBJ2-2|.|.
TGTGCCAGCAGCCAAGGGCCATCGAACACCGGGGAGCTGTTTTTT
CASSQGPSNTGELFF
>TRBV7-2|TRBJ2-7|.|TRBD1
TGTGCCAGCCGGACAGGGACGAGCTACGAGCAGTACTTC
CASRTGTSYEQYF
>TRBV18|TRBJ1-5|.|.
TGTGCCAGCTCACCACCGGGCAGGGCTAATCAGCCCCAGCATTTT
CASSPPGRANQPQHF
>TRBV6-2/TRBV6-3|TRBJ2-5|.|TRBD2
TGTGCCAGCAGATACCGACTAGCGAGAGAGACCCAGTACTTC
CASRYRLARETQYF
>TRBV7-2|TRBJ1-6|.|.
TGTGCCAGCAGCTTAGTGTCCGGGCTCGGTTCACCCCTCCACTTT
CASSLVSGLGSPLHF
>TRBV6-5|TRBJ2-3|once|.
TGTGCCAGCACCCACGGGACGCGAGATACGCAGTATTTT
CASTHGTRDTQYF
>TRBV18|TRBJ1-1|.|.
TGTGCCAGCTCACTGAAGGGAACTGAAGCTTTCTTT
CASSLKGTEAFF
>TRBV9|TRBJ1-2|once|.
TGTGCCAGCAGCCAAGAAGGGTATGGCTACACCTTC
CASSQEGYGYTF
>TRBV30|TRBJ2-3|.|.
TGTGCCTGGAACGGGGCGGTCAAAGGTACGCAGTATTTT
CAWNGAVKGTQYF
>TRBV5-1|TRBJ1-2|few|TRBD1
TGCGCCAGCAGCTGGAATGGACAGGGCGGCTACACCTTC
CASSWNGQGGYTF
>TRBV9|TRBJ2-2|.|.
TGTGCCAGCAGCGCGGTAGTTCCAGGACATACGAACACCGGGGAGCTGTTTTTT
CASSAVVPGHTNTGELFF
>TRBV5-1|TRBJ2-2|.|TRBD1
TGCGCCAGCAGCTTGAGGGACAGCACCGGGGAGCTGTTTTTT
CASSLRDSTGELFF
>TRBV28|TRBJ1-5|.|.
TGTGCCAGCAGTTTATACCAGGTTCATCAGCCCCAGCATTTT
CASSLYQVHQPQHF
>TRBV2|TRBJ1-1|.|TRBD1
TGTGCCTCGCGGACAGGGGGCGCGGAAGCTTTCTTT
CASRTGGAEAFF
>TRBV28|TRBJ1-3|.|.
TGTGCCAGCCTACCCCCGGGTGGATCTGGAAACACCATATATTTT
CASLPPGGSGNTIYF
>TRBV5-1|TRBJ1-1|.|.
TGCGCCAGCAGCCCCGGCGGGGGAAACACTGAAGCTTTCTTT
CASSPGGGNTEAFF